This T cell receptor beta chain was sequenced during a study of PD-1 and CTLA-4 blockade in melanoma. The V and J ends lost 5 bases and 5 bases, in that order; junction bases with no gene match: 6. The CDR3 is 14 amino acids. Germline CDR1 SEHNR, CDR2 FQNEAQ (reference sequence). Generated by immunoSEQ multiplex PCR, the TCRdb table keeps only in-frame clones and is missing some. This table holds roughly 30,000 clones, around 93% found once. The receptor's source is a human donor with melanoma. The chain uses TRBV7-9 and TRBJ1-1; 9 bases are a match to TRBD1. This material consisted of CD8+ T cells from peripheral blood, taken from a patient given anti-PD-1 treatment. The CDR3, as DNA: TGTGCCAGCAGCACGGGACAGGGAGGGACTGAAGCTTTCTTT. The encoded protein is CASSTGQGGTEAFF. Variable domain in full (rest from reference TRBV7-9 and TRBJ1-1): DTGVSQNPRHKITKRGQNVTFRCDPISEHNRLYWYRQTLGQGPEFLTYFQNEAQLEKSRLLSDRFSAERPKGSFSTLEIQRTEQGDSAMYLCASSTGQGGTEAFFGQGTRLTVV.